This T cell receptor (beta chain) was captured in a study of cytomegalovirus exposure and HLA in healthy donors. Looking at the study overall: Among the 398 genotyped donors, 65% to 90% were placed in the Caucasian-associated ancestry cluster. Study results and limitations: Most CMV-associated TCR beta chains appeared HLA-restricted in a later analysis.

The CDR3 covers 19 residues. J gave up 4 bases and V 2 bases, and 9 bases lay outside the gene matches. From germline, CDR1 is LNHNV and CDR2 YYDKDF (reference sequence). Everyone who donated was a healthy bone marrow donor. A note on this clone: Its antigen is currently unknown.

The primer mix had 60 Vbeta and 13 Jbeta primers. TCRdb's copy holds only in-frame clones and misses some; the assay was immunoSEQ multiplex PCR. In the table there are more than 60,000 clones, about 75% of which are singletons. The sequenced sample was PBMCs. The clonotype was recovered from a man aged 18 to 30 in good health and CMV-seronegative. The chain joins TRBV15 to TRBJ2-6; 12 bases are a match to TRBD1. The CDR3 DNA reads TGTGCCACCAGCAGATACCCGGGACAGGGGGCTACAGGGGCCAACGTCCTGACTTTC. Translation: CATSRYPGQGATGANVLTF.